The sequence of this TCR beta chain was determined in a study of regulatory T cells in long-lasting Graves disease. Time point in this sample: newly diagnosed GD, antithyroid drugs for less than 3 months. Construction of the TCR library relied on RNA isolated from PBMCs. V lost 6 bases and J 5 bases, leaving 19 bases between the germline ends. CDR3 length: 14 amino acids. Per germline, CDR1 DFQATT and CDR2 SNEGSKA (reference sequence). Library construction for TCR beta used iRepertoire HTBI primers and Arm-PCR of CDR3 regions. Each CDR3 protein gets one entry after TCRdb re-called the multiplex PCR reads with MiXCR. Among hundreds of thousands of distinct CDR3 sequences listed, approximately 15% were seen once. This clonotype was recorded at least ten times. This sample was also put to use in a study of T cells in Graves' hyperthyroidism and ophthalmopathy. Turning to that study: RT-PCR in the first round (using the HTBI primer set) targeted the TCR CDR3.

The sample here was peripheral blood mononuclear cells (PBMCs), taken at new diagnosis, from a patient treated with antithyroid drugs. This sequence originates from a woman under 40 with Graves disease. This chain uses TRBV20-1 with TRBJ1-1; D unresolved. The CDR3 nucleotides read TGCAGTGCGGCGGATTCTCGGGGTGGTACTGAAGCTTTCTTT. Amino acid sequence: CSAADSRGGTEAFF.